This entry features one TCR beta chain sequence. Its antigen has not been determined. Base quality data are lacking; no much larger clone is found one base away. Library creation used the immunoSEQ multiplex PCR assay. TCR beta CDR3 sequencing was performed on DNA from the cultured, isolated CD4+ T cells. On the authors' methods: Non-productive TCR sequences were removed and reads were trimmed to the CDR3 region, keeping CDR3s of at least 7 amino acids. Antigen-specific clonotypes were identified using the MANAFEST web app by comparison of expansion in peptide wells against reference cultures. To count as positive, a clone had to show expansion at FDR<0.05 compared with the reference and with all other wells, an odds ratio above 5, and a frequency above 0.1% in two replicate wells. Clonotypes significantly expanded in SARS-CoV-2 spike wells and in at least one common cold coronavirus spike condition were defined as cross-reactive. Using the stringdist R package, CDR3 similarity was measured by Levenshtein distance, and unrooted trees were constructed with ape in R 3.6.1. TCRdb holds this immuneACCESS table with in-frame rearrangements only. Some clones are missing; in checked studies, unresolved V genes explain under half, and the rest has no known cause. The DNA was the basis for D and trimming; V, J and clone size are from that table. For this sample there are some 30,000 clones; approximately 79% appear just once. The top ten clones comprise about 5% of the sample.

This entry is derived from a study of vaccination effects on CD4 cells after COVID-19 (dated by TCRdb to 2022 to 2024). A note on the overall study: Post-vaccine samples across the study were collected a median of 72 days after the second dose, with a range of 14 to 241. SARS-CoV-2 spike-specific CD4+ TCR repertoires were compared before and after mRNA vaccination in COVID-19 convalescent patients and in infection-naive vaccine recipients. Altogether, around 11 COVID-19 convalescent patients and a handful of SARS-CoV-2-naive healthy vaccine recipients made up the full study. The Oncomine TCR Beta short-read assay on an Illumina iSeq 100 was used to sequence cultures from other donors in the study.

Broader findings and caveats from the paper: Only a small number of convalescent patients were included, and no early post-infection timepoints were available, which limited the study. Among healthy vaccine recipients, nearly all vaccine-induced clones were SARS-CoV-2 mono-reactive, and just 1 of 255 was cross-reactive with common cold coronaviruses. Clones induced by infection and clones induced by vaccination both contracted markedly at late timepoints after vaccination, which fits with T cell responses waning over time.

Including the terminal cysteine and phenylalanine, the CDR3 comprises 15 residues. The sequence is cut down to CDR3 DNA, 45 bases in frame from base 1. CDR1 LNHDA and CDR2 SQIVND were looked up in the germline V gene (reference sequence). The junction shows trimming of 4 bases on V and 0 bases on J, plus 10 bases between the germline ends. In the ViraFEST assay, PBMC were stimulated with viral peptide pools, and antigen-specific CD4+ T cell clonotypes were then identified by expansion using TCR sequencing. After around 10 days of culture, CD4+ T cells were isolated with the EasySep CD4+ T cell isolation kit. Each participant received two doses of an mRNA SARS-CoV-2 vaccine, either BNT162b2 or mRNA-1273. The absence of prior SARS-CoV-2 infection in healthy vaccine recipients was confirmed by negative nucleocapsid antibodies before and after vaccination. A few million PBMC per well were cultured with approximately 10 ug/ml peptides in IMDM containing about 5% human AB serum, around 9.7 IU/ml IL-2 and gentamicin. On days 3 and 7, half of the culture medium was replaced with fresh IL-2-containing medium. Each peptide stimulation condition was cultured in triplicate wells unless otherwise noted. PBMC were separated from whole blood using Ficoll-Paque Plus gradient centrifugation and were then either cryopreserved at -140C or used fresh. The overlapping peptide pools covered the spike proteins of SARS-CoV-2 and of the common cold coronaviruses HCoV-NL63, HCoV-OC43 and HCoV-229E. Genomic DNA was extracted from cultured CD4+ T cells with the QIAamp micro DNA kit.

This receptor was obtained from a human donor who received a COVID-19 vaccine. Some clones in this sample may be carry-over from other donors' samples. The sequence links TRBV19 to TRBJ1-5; the D gene remains uncertain. The specimen was CD4+ T cells from PBMCs cultured with SARS-CoV-2 spike peptides, collected after COVID-19 vaccination. The cell subset or site label corresponds to: SARS-CoV-2 spike overlapping peptide pool stimulation. In nucleotides, the sequence is TGTGCCAGTAGTAAGCAGGTGAATAGCAATCAGCCCCAGCATTTT. Translated, this is CASSKQVNSNQPQHF.